The clone carrying this TCR beta chain was picked up a small number of times. Germline is not matched at one junction end, which may reflect a read error. It was with 60 Vbeta and 13 Jbeta primers that the PCR ran. Libraries were prepared by immunoSEQ multiplex PCR; TCRdb keeps only in-frame clonotypes and omits some of them. The sample has around 100,000 clones, 6.5% to 8% seen once. The record originates from a study of cytomegalovirus exposure and HLA in healthy donors. On the study more broadly: A data release that came early held roughly 85 million unique TCRs from HLA-typed donors.

This CDR3 has 15 residues. Germline-derived CDR1 and CDR2 are SGHVS and FNYEAQ. The chain carries TRBV7-6 and TRBJ2-3, with 12 bases aligning to TRBD2. Input material: PBMCs. The TCR originated in a man aged 45-65 years in good health and CMV-seronegative. In nucleotides, the CDR3 is TGTGCCAGCAGCCTAGCGGGGGGGAACACAGATACGCAGTATTTT. Amino acids: CASSLAGGNTDTQYF.